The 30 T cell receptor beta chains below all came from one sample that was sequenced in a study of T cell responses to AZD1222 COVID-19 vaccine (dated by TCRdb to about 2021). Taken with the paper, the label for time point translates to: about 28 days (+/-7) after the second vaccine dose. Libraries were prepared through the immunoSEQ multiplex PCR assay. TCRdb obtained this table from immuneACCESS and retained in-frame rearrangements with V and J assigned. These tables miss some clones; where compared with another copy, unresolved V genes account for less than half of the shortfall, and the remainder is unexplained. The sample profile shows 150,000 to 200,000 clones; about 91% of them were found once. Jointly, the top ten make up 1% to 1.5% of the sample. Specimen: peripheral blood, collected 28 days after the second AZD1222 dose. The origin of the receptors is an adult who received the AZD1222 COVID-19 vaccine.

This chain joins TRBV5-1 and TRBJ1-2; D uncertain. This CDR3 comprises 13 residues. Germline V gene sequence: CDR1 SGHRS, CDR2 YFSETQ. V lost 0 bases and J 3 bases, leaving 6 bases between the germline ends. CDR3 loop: CASSLETDYGYTF. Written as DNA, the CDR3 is TGCGCCAGCAGCTTGGAAACAGACTATGGCTACACCTTC.

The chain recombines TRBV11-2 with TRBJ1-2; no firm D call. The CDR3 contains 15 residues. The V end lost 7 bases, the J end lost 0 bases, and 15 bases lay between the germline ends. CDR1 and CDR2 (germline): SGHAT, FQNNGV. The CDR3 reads CASTSGPETNYGYTF. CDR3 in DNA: TGTGCCAGCACCTCCGGCCCGGAAACTAACTATGGCTACACCTTC. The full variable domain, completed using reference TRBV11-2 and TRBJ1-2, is EAGVAQSPRYKIIEKRQSVAFWCNPISGHATLYWYQQILGQGPKLLIQFQNNGVVDDSQLPKDRFSAERLKGVDSTLKIQPAKLEDSAVYLCASTSGPETNYGYTFGSGTRLTVV.

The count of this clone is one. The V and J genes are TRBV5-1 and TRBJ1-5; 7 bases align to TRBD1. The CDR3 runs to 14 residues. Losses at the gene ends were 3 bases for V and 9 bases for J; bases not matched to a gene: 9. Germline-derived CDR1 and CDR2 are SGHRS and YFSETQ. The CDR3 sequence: CASSSGTAGGPQHF. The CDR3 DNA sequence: TGCGCCAGCAGCTCCGGGACAGCCGGCGGGCCCCAGCATTTT.

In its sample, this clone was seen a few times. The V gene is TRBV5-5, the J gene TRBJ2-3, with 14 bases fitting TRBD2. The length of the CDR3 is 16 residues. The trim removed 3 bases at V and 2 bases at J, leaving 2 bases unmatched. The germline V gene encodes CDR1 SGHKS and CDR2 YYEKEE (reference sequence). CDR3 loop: CASSWTSGGFTDTQYF. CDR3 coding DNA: TGTGCCAGCAGCTGGACTAGCGGGGGGTTCACAGATACGCAGTATTTT.

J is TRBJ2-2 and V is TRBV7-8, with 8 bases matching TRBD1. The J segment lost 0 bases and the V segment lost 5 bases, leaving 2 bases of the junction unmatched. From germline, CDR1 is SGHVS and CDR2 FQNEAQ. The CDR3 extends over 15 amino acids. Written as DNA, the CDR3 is TGTGCCAGCAGCCAGGGACAGGCGAACACCGGGGAGCTGTTTTTT. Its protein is CASSQGQANTGELFF.

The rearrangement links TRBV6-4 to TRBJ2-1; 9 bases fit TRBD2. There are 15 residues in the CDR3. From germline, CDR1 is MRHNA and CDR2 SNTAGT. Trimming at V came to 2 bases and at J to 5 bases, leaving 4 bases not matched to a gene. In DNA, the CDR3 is TGTGCCAGCAGTGACCTGCTAGCGGGGAACAATGAGCAGTTCTTC. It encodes CASSDLLAGNNEQFF.

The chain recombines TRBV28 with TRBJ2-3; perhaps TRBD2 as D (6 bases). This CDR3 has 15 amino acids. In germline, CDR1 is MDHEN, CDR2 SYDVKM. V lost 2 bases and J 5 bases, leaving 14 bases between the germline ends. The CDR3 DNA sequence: TGTGCCAGCAGTTTAGGAGGGGCCCTAGTAGATACGCAGTATTTT. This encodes CASSLGGALVDTQYF. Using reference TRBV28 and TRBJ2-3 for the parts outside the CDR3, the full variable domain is DVKVTQSSRYLVKRTGEKVFLECVQDMDHENMFWYRQDPGLGLRLIYFSYDVKMKEKGDIPEGYSVSREKKERFSLILESASTNQTSMYLCASSLGGALVDTQYFGPGTRLTVL.

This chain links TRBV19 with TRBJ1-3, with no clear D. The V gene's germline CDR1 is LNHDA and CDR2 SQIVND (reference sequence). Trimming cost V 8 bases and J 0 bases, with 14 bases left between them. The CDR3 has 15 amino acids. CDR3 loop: CASGPTAISGNTIYF. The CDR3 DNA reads TGTGCCAGTGGGCCCACGGCTATCTCTGGAAACACCATATATTTT.

CDR3 nucleotides: TGTGCCAGCACATGGGGGGGGCGACTAGAGACCCAGTACTTC. Translated, it gives CASTWGGRLETQYF. The chain uses TRBV2 and TRBJ2-5; D perhaps matches TRBD2 (7 bases). Germline CDR1 reads SNHLY; CDR2 reads FYNNEI. The CDR3 totals 14 residues. V shed 7 bases and J shed 4 bases, with 16 bases lying between them.

CDR3 residues: CASSQGGADTNEKLFF. CDR3 in DNA: TGTGCCAGCAGCCAAGGGGGCGCGGACACTAATGAAAAACTGTTTTTT. The chain links TRBV3-1 (or the pseudogene TRBV3-2) to TRBJ1-4; TRBD1 might be the D (5 bases). CDR3 length equals 16 residues. Trimming took off 1 base at V and 2 bases at J, with 11 bases between the two ends. From germline, CDR1 is LGHDT and CDR2 YNNKEL (reference sequence).

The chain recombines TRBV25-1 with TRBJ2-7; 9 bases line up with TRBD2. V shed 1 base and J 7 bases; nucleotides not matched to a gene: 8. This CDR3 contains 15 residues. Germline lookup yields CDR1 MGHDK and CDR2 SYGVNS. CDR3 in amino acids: CASSESGTSLGEQYF. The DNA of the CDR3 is TGTGCCAGCAGTGAATCTGGGACTAGCTTGGGAGAGCAGTACTTC.

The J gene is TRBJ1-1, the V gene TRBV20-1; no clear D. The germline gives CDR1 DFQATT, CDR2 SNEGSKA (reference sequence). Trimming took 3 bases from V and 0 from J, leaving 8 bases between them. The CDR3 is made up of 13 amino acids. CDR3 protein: CSASWNMNTEAFF. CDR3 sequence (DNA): TGCAGTGCTAGTTGGAACATGAACACTGAAGCTTTCTTT.

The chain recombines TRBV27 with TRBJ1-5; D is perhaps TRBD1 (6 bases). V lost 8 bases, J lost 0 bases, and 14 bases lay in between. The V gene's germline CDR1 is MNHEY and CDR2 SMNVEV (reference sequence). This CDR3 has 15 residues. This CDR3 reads CASRLGAYSNQPQHF. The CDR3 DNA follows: TGTGCCAGCCGTCTGGGGGCTTATAGCAATCAGCCCCAGCATTTT.

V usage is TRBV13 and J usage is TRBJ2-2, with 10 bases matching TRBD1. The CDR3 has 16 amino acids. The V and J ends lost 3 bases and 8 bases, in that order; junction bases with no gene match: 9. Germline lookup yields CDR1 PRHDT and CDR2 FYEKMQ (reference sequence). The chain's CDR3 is CASSFNPGQGIGELFF. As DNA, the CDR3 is TGTGCCAGCAGCTTTAACCCGGGACAGGGGATTGGGGAGCTGTTTTTT.

The chain's CDR3 is CASSIDSGPGGNQPQHF. DNA for the CDR3: TGTGCCAGTAGTATAGATTCCGGGCCTGGTGGCAATCAGCCCCAGCATTTT. V and J are TRBV19 and TRBJ1-5; D is uncertain. The CDR3 covers 17 residues. CDR1 is LNHDA, CDR2 SQIVND, per germline (reference sequence). Trimming stripped 0 bases from V and 2 bases from J, with 14 bases between.

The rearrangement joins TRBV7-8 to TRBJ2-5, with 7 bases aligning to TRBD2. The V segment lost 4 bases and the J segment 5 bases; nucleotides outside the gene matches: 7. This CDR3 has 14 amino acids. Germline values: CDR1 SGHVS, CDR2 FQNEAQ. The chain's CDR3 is CASSSGAGLETQYF. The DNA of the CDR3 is TGTGCCAGCAGCTCCGGAGCGGGGCTGGAGACCCAGTACTTC.

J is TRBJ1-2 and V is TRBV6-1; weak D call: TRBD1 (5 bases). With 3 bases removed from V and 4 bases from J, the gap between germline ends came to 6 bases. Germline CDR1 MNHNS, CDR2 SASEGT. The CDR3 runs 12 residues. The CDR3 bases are TGTGCCAGCAGTGACAGGGCCTATGGCTACACCTTC. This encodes CASSDRAYGYTF.

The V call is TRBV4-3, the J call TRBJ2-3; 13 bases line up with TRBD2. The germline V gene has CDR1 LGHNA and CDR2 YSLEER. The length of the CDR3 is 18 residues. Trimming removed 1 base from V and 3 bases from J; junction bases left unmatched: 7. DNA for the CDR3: TGCGCCAGCAGCCAAGCCGGACTAGCGGGAGCCGGTACAGATACGCAGTATTTT. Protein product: CASSQAGLAGAGTDTQYF.

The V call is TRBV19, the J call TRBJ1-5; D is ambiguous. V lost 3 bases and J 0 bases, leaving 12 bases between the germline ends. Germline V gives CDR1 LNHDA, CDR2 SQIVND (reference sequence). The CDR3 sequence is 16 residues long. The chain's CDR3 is CASSIVSGYSNQPQHF. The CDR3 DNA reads TGTGCCAGTAGTATCGTATCCGGATATAGCAATCAGCCCCAGCATTTT.

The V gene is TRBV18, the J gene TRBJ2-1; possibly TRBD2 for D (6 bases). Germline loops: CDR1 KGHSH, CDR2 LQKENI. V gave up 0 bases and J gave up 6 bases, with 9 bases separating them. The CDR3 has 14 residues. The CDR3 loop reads CASSPPWRANEQFF. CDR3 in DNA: TGTGCCAGCTCACCACCGTGGAGGGCCAATGAGCAGTTCTTC. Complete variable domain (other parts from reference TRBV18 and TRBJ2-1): NAGVMQNPRHLVRRRGQEARLRCSPMKGHSHVYWYRQLPEEGLKFMVYLQKENIIDESGMPKERFSAEFPKEGPSILRIQQVVRGDSAAYFCASSPPWRANEQFFGPGTRLTVL.

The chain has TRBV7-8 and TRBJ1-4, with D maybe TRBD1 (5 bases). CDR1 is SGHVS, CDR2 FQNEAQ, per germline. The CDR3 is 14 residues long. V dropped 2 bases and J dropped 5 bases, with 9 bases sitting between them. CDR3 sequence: CASSLMQGNEKLFF. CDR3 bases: TGTGCCAGCAGCTTAATGCAGGGAAATGAAAAACTGTTTTTT.

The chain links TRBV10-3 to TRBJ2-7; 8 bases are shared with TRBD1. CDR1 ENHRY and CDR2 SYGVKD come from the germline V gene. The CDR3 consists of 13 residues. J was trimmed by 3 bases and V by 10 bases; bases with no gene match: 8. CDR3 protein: CATNRDRNYEQYF. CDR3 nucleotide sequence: TGTGCCACCAACCGGGACAGGAACTACGAGCAGTACTTC.

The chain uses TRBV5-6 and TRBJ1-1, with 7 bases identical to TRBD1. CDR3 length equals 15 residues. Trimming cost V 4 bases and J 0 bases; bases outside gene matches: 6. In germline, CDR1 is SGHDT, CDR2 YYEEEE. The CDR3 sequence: CASSPVTGLNTEAFF. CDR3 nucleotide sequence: TGTGCCAGCAGCCCAGTGACAGGGCTGAACACTGAAGCTTTCTTT.

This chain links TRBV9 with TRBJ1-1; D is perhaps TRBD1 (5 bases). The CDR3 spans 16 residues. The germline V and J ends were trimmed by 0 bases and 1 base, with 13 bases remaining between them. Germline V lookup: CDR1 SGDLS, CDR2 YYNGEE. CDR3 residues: CASSVEIGQGNTEAFF. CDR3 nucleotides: TGTGCCAGCAGCGTAGAGATCGGGCAGGGGAACACTGAAGCTTTCTTT.

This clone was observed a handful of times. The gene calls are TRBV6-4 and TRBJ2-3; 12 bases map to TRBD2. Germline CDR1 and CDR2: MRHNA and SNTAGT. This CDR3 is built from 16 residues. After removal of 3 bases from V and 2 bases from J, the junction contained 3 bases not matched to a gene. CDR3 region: CASSETSGGHTDTQYF. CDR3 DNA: TGTGCCAGCAGTGAAACTAGCGGGGGGCACACAGATACGCAGTATTTT.

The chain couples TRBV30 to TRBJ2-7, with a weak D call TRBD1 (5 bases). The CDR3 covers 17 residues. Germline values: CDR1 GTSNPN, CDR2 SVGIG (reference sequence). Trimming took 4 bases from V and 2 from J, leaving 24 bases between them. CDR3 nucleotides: TGTGCCTGGATCCCCCACAGGTCCGTAAGAACGACCTACGAGCAGTACTTC. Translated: CAWIPHRSVRTTYEQYF.

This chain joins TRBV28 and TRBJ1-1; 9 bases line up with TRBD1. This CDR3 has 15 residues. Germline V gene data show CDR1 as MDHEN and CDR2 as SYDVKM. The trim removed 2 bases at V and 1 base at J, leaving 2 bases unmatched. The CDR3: CASSLTQGANTEAFF. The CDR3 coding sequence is TGTGCCAGCAGTTTAACACAGGGGGCGAACACTGAAGCTTTCTTT.

In DNA, the CDR3 is TGTGCCAGCAGCCAGCGGTGGGGGCAAGAGACCCAGTACTTC. The encoded protein is CASSQRWGQETQYF. The chain joins TRBV3-1 (or the pseudogene TRBV3-2) to TRBJ2-5, with D possibly called TRBD1 or TRBD2 (5 bases each). The CDR3 spans 14 residues. The V gene lost 3 bases and the J gene lost 2 bases, with 10 bases spanning the gap. Germline CDR1 and CDR2: LGHDT and YNNKEL (reference sequence).

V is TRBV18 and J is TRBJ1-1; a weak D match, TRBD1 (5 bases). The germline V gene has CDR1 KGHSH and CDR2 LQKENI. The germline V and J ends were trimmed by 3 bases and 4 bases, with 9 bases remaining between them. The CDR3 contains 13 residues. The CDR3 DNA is TGTGCCAGCTCACCGGGGGAGGCCACTGAAGCTTTCTTT. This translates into CASSPGEATEAFF.

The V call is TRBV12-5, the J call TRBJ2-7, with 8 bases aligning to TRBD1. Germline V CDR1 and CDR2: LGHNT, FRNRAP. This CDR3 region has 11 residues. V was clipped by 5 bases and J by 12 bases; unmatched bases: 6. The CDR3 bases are TGTGCTAGTGGTCCGGACAGGGCATTGTACTTC. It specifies CASGPDRALYF.